Shown below are 9 T cell receptor beta chains from a single sample sequenced in a study of blood T cells in healthy people across ages. Together with a sample-barcoded 5' primer, a J-beta primer mix was included in a second PCR lasting about 6 to 12 cycles. TCRdb reprocessed the 5' RACE reads via MiXCR and lists one record per CDR3 protein. The sample includes about 1,400,000 distinct CDR3 sequences, approximately 59% of them seen just once. Sequenced input: blood. The receptor source for this set is a man between 18 and 35 years old in good health.

V usage is TRBV10-3 and J usage is TRBJ1-1; D gene unclear. Trimming left V 8 bases short and J 1 base short, with 5 bases between. CDR1 is ENHRY and CDR2 is SYGVKD in the germline V gene. The CDR3 extends over 11 amino acids. Here the CDR3 reads CAILSNTEAFF. The CDR3 coding sequence is TGTGCCATCTTATCGAACACTGAAGCTTTCTTT.

The rearrangement uses TRBV4-1 and TRBJ2-1; D is possibly TRBD2 (6 bases). V gave up 3 bases and J gave up 4 bases, with 13 bases separating them. The CDR3 covers 15 residues. Germline-derived CDR1 and CDR2 are MGHRA and YSYEKL. CDR3 loop: CASSHLTRGYNEQFF. CDR3 DNA: TGCGCCAGCAGCCACCTGACTAGGGGTTACAATGAGCAGTTCTTC.

The V call is TRBV6-1, the J call TRBJ2-1; 15 bases are shared with TRBD2. Germline V CDR1 and CDR2: MNHNS, SASEGT. CDR3 length equals 17 residues. V was clipped by 6 bases and J by 7 bases; unmatched bases: 10. The CDR3 here is CASSLRTSGGAPNEQFF. CDR3 coding DNA: TGTGCCAGCAGCCTTAGGACTAGCGGGGGGGCTCCGAATGAGCAGTTCTTC.

The V and J genes are TRBV6-5 and TRBJ2-1; D unresolved. V shed 7 bases and J shed 6 bases, with 13 bases lying between them. Germline loops: CDR1 MNHEY, CDR2 SVGAGI. The CDR3 loop spans 13 amino acids. The CDR3 sequence: CASTPDGFNEQFF. As DNA, the CDR3 is TGTGCCAGCACGCCAGATGGGTTCAATGAGCAGTTCTTC.

V gene TRBV27 combines with J gene TRBJ2-7; D is uncertain. The V gene's germline CDR1 is MNHEY and CDR2 SMNVEV (reference sequence). This CDR3 comprises 11 residues. Between the trimmed V and J ends, which lost 6 bases and 7 bases, there was a span of 10 bases. The CDR3 nucleotides read TGTGCCAGCAGCTCTAACGGAGAGCAGTACTTC. It is translated as CASSSNGEQYF.

The chain has TRBV5-1 and TRBJ2-5; 7 bases agree with TRBD1. The CDR3 totals 17 residues. The V gene's germline CDR1 is SGHRS and CDR2 YFSETQ. The V and J ends lost 4 bases and 1 base, in that order; junction bases with no gene match: 13. The CDR3 protein is CASSPYGPRDSQETQYF. The CDR3 DNA sequence: TGCGCCAGCAGCCCCTATGGGCCCCGGGACAGCCAAGAGACCCAGTACTTC.

The rearrangement links TRBV20-1 to TRBJ1-2; D remains ambiguous. The CDR3 sequence is 12 residues long. Looked up from germline, CDR1 is DFQATT and CDR2 is SNEGSKA (reference sequence). In nucleotides, the CDR3 is TGCAGCGCAGACGAACCTAACTATGGCTACACCTTC. Translated: CSADEPNYGYTF.

This clonotype was seen only a few times. The chain recombines TRBV9 with TRBJ2-3; D unresolved. The CDR3 runs 12 residues. Trimming left V 0 bases short and J 5 bases short, with 4 bases between. Germline values: CDR1 SGDLS, CDR2 YYNGEE. CDR3 protein: CASSVAVDTQYF. CDR3 DNA: TGTGCCAGCAGCGTAGCTGTAGATACGCAGTATTTT.

The V gene is TRBV12-5, the J gene TRBJ1-1; no firm D call. Trimming stripped 6 bases from V and 1 base from J, with 18 bases between. The CDR3 loop spans 16 amino acids. Germline V gives CDR1 LGHNT, CDR2 FRNRAP. CDR3 nucleotides: TGTGCTAGTGGCCAGGACTTTCGTGGGAGGAACACTGAAGCTTTCTTT. It encodes CASGQDFRGRNTEAFF.